Presented here are 30 T cell receptor beta chains from one specimen sequenced in a study of blood T cell repertoires in COVID-19. The assay was immunoSEQ multiplex PCR, and TCRdb's table has in-frame clones only and misses some. The data contain 150,000 to 200,000 clones, about 85% of them singletons. The source material was peripheral blood. These receptors were obtained from a woman aged 70-85 years with COVID-19, enrolled during active disease.

The chain is built from TRBV19 and TRBJ2-2; possibly TRBD2 for D (5 bases). The CDR3 spans 14 residues. In germline, CDR1 is LNHDA, CDR2 SQIVND (reference sequence). Deletions cut 6 bases from V and 7 bases from J, with 15 bases between. For the CDR3, the DNA is TGTGCCAGTAGGGAGAGGCCGGGGATCGGGGAGCTGTTTTTT. Its translation: CASRERPGIGELFF.

The rearrangement uses TRBV12-5 and TRBJ1-4, with a tentative D call TRBD1 (6 bases). The V gene lost 2 bases and the J gene lost 10 bases, with 23 bases spanning the gap. This CDR3 spans 17 amino acids. Germline values: CDR1 LGHNT, CDR2 FRNRAP. CDR3 amino acids: CASGLSRGVRGEVKLFF. The CDR3 DNA is TGTGCTAGTGGTTTGAGCCGAGGGGTCAGGGGCGAAGTAAAACTGTTTTTT.

The V call is TRBV10-3, the J call TRBJ2-1, with D hard to call. Germline values: CDR1 ENHRY, CDR2 SYGVKD. The CDR3 contains 14 residues. Deletions cut 4 bases from V and 4 bases from J, with 11 bases between. CDR3 in amino acids: CAISGQYQYNEQFF. In DNA form, the CDR3 reads TGTGCCATCAGTGGGCAGTACCAGTACAATGAGCAGTTCTTC.

In regard to this clone: Other nucleotide sequences in the sample specify the same CDR3. The genes are TRBV5-1 and TRBJ1-1, with TRBD1 as a possible D gene (5 bases). Trimming left V 4 bases short and J 2 bases short, with 12 bases between. Germline CDR1 and CDR2: SGHRS and YFSETQ. The CDR3 extends over 14 amino acids. The CDR3 sequence is CASSVGGPNTEAFF. The CDR3 bases are TGCGCCAGCAGCGTCGGGGGTCCAAACACTGAAGCTTTCTTT.

The rearrangement uses TRBV3-1 (or the pseudogene TRBV3-2) and TRBJ1-1; possibly TRBD1 for D (6 bases). The CDR3 contains 15 residues. V lost 4 bases and J lost 3, with 15 bases in between. CDR1 LGHDT and CDR2 YNNKEL come from the germline V gene (reference sequence). DNA for the CDR3: TGTGCCAGCAGCCCGCTCGCGGGGGCGTACACTGAAGCTTTCTTT. Amino acids: CASSPLAGAYTEAFF.

This CDR3 reads CASTHGSISNQPQHF. The DNA of the CDR3 is TGTGCCAGCACACACGGGTCTATTAGCAATCAGCCCCAGCATTTT. The gene calls are TRBV11-3 and TRBJ1-5; D unresolved. V was cut by 7 bases and J by 0 bases, with 13 bases left in between. In germline, CDR1 is SGHNT, CDR2 YENEEA. There are 15 residues in the CDR3. Complete variable domain (other parts from reference TRBV11-3 and TRBJ1-5): EAGVVQSPRYKIIEKKQPVAFWCNPISGHNTLYWYLQNLGQGPELLIRYENEEAVDDSQLPKDRFSAERLKGVDSTLKIQPAELGDSAVYLCASTHGSISNQPQHFGDGTRLSIL.

This clone is a singleton in its sample. V usage is TRBV28 and J usage is TRBJ1-5; no firm D call. V lost 6 bases to trimming and J lost 9 bases, with 12 bases between them. The CDR3 sequence is 12 residues long. The germline V gene has CDR1 MDHEN and CDR2 SYDVKM. The chain's CDR3 is CASRAAPRPQHF. In DNA, the CDR3 is TGTGCCAGCAGAGCCGCCCCTCGGCCCCAGCATTTT.

V and J are TRBV2 and TRBJ1-5; TRBD1 matches at 7 bases. Per germline, CDR1 SNHLY and CDR2 FYNNEI. CDR3 length equals 15 residues. Trimming removed 4 bases from V and 0 bases from J; junction bases left unmatched: 3. The CDR3 bases are TGTGCCAGCAGTGGGGACAGTTATAGCAATCAGCCCCAGCATTTT. This codes for CASSGDSYSNQPQHF.

For the CDR3, the DNA is TGTGCCAGCAGTGAAAGGGGGTCCTACGAGCAGTACGTC. Translating it yields CASSERGSYEQYV. The chain links TRBV6-1 to TRBJ2-7; weak D call: TRBD1 (6 bases). V was clipped by 2 bases and J by 1 base, with 6 bases between them. Germline V lookup: CDR1 MNHNS, CDR2 SASEGT. The CDR3 length is 13 residues.

A few counts support this clone. The chain uses TRBV6-5 and TRBJ2-7; 7 positions match TRBD1. The germline gives CDR1 MNHEY, CDR2 SVGAGI. The length of the CDR3 is 13 residues. The V gene end was trimmed by 6 bases and the J gene end by 3 bases; junction bases not matched to a gene: 5. CDR3 DNA: TGTGCCAGCAGCCCAGGGGGATACTACGAGCAGTACTTC. Protein product: CASSPGGYYEQYF.

The chain has TRBV4-1 and TRBJ2-2; D might be TRBD2 (6 bases). Between the trimmed V and J ends, which lost 8 bases and 2 bases, there was a span of 12 bases. The CDR3 runs 14 residues. Looked up from germline, CDR1 is MGHRA and CDR2 is YSYEKL. The CDR3 protein is CASAGKDNTGELFF. As DNA, the CDR3 is TGCGCCAGCGCGGGAAAGGATAACACCGGGGAGCTGTTTTTT.

V usage is TRBV3-1 (or the pseudogene TRBV3-2) and J usage is TRBJ2-5; 11 bases match TRBD1. There are 15 residues in the CDR3. Trimming cost V 5 bases and J 5 bases; bases outside gene matches: 7. Germline V gene data show CDR1 as LGHDT and CDR2 as YNNKEL (reference sequence). The CDR3, as DNA: TGTGCCAGCAGCTTAGGGACAGGGGGGACGGAGACCCAGTACTTC. As protein: CASSLGTGGTETQYF.

The chain links TRBV27 to TRBJ1-5; perhaps TRBD1 as D (5 bases). The ends were cut back, 3 bases at V and 2 bases at J, with 14 bases in the middle. The CDR3 covers 16 residues. Germline CDR1 MNHEY, CDR2 SMNVEV (reference sequence). CDR3 sequence (DNA): TGTGCCAGCAGTTTTTCCGGGACTCACGGCAATCAGCCCCAGCATTTT. Its translation: CASSFSGTHGNQPQHF.

The rearrangement joins TRBV7-8 to TRBJ2-5; TRBD2 matches at 11 bases. This CDR3 has 16 amino acids. The V and J ends lost 6 bases and 2 bases, in that order; junction bases with no gene match: 8. Germline CDR1 SGHVS, CDR2 FQNEAQ. CDR3 in amino acids: CASSSQGLAVQETQYF. The CDR3 DNA reads TGTGCCAGCAGTTCCCAGGGACTAGCGGTACAAGAGACCCAGTACTTC.

The rearrangement joins TRBV30 to TRBJ1-2, with D tentatively TRBD1 (6 bases). Trimming removed 0 bases at V and 4 bases at J, with 15 bases between. The germline V gene encodes CDR1 GTSNPN and CDR2 SVGIG (reference sequence). The CDR3 length is 15 residues. The CDR3 sequence: CAWSVRGGMSYGYTF. The CDR3, as DNA: TGTGCCTGGAGTGTACGGGGGGGCATGAGCTATGGCTACACCTTC. Combining the CDR3 with reference TRBV30 and TRBJ1-2 gives the whole variable domain SQTIHQWPATLVQPVGSPLSLECTVEGTSNPNLYWYRQAAGRGLQLLFYSVGIGQISSEVPQNLSASRPQDRQFILSSKKLLLSDSGFYLCAWSVRGGMSYGYTFGSGTRLTVV.

This clone was found a few times. V gene TRBV28 combines with J gene TRBJ1-2; TRBD1 might be the D (6 bases). V was shortened by 5 bases and J by 7 bases, with 20 bases between the two germline ends. The CDR3 consists of 15 residues. Germline CDR1 is MDHEN and CDR2 is SYDVKM. The CDR3 loop reads CASSDADRWLRGYTF. The CDR3, as DNA: TGTGCCAGCAGTGACGCTGACAGGTGGTTGCGTGGCTACACCTTC.

The chain recombines TRBV30 with TRBJ2-1, with 8 positions matching TRBD2. The CDR3 runs to 16 residues. Germline-derived CDR1 and CDR2 are GTSNPN and SVGIG (reference sequence). V shed 3 bases and J 4 bases; nucleotides not matched to a gene: 11. CDR3 bases: TGTGCCTGGAGGGGCGGGGGGAACCTTCGATACAATGAGCAGTTCTTC. Residues: CAWRGGGNLRYNEQFF. Looking up the rest from reference TRBV30 and TRBJ2-1 gives the full variable domain: SQTIHQWPATLVQPVGSPLSLECTVEGTSNPNLYWYRQAAGRGLQLLFYSVGIGQISSEVPQNLSASRPQDRQFILSSKKLLLSDSGFYLCAWRGGGNLRYNEQFFGPGTRLTVL.

This sequence joins TRBV15 and TRBJ1-1, with D unclear. Germline V gene data show CDR1 as LNHNV and CDR2 as YYDKDF (reference sequence). The CDR3 is made up of 16 amino acids. With 3 bases removed from V and 8 bases from J, the gap between germline ends came to 22 bases. CDR3 residues: CATSRPLGLRLAEAFF. For the CDR3, the DNA is TGTGCCACCAGCAGGCCCCTCGGTTTGCGGCTTGCGGAAGCTTTCTTT.

The sample holds one count of this clone. V and J are TRBV6-5 and TRBJ2-7; 8 positions match TRBD2. CDR1 is MNHEY, CDR2 SVGAGI, per germline. V gave up 6 bases and J gave up 5 bases; unmatched junction bases: 9. The CDR3 is 14 residues long. This chain's CDR3 is CASRGRDGRDEQYF. In DNA, the CDR3 is TGTGCCAGCAGAGGTCGGGACGGGAGGGACGAGCAGTACTTC.

This clone was counted a few times. The V call is TRBV5-1, the J call TRBJ1-3; D is possibly TRBD1 (5 bases). The germline V gene has CDR1 SGHRS and CDR2 YFSETQ. This CDR3 has 15 residues. V lost 4 bases, J lost 0 bases, and 11 bases lay in between. The CDR3 nucleotides are TGCGCCAGCAGCGCCACGACAGTCTCTGGAAACACCATATATTTT. Its protein product is CASSATTVSGNTIYF. Supplemented by reference TRBV5-1 and TRBJ1-3, the full variable domain reads KAGVTQTPRYLIKTRGQQVTLSCSPISGHRSVSWYQQTPGQGLQFLFEYFSETQRNKGNFPGRFSGRQFSNSRSEMNVSTLELGDSALYLCASSATTVSGNTIYFGEGSWLTVV.

This sequence joins TRBV29-1 and TRBJ2-3; 7 bases are shared with TRBD1. CDR3 size: 12 residues. V gave up 4 bases and J gave up 3 bases; unmatched junction bases: 1. CDR1 and CDR2 from the germline V gene are SQVTM and ANQGSEA. The CDR3 region is CSVGQGTDTQYF. Here the CDR3 DNA reads TGCAGCGTTGGACAGGGAACAGATACGCAGTATTTT.

The V gene is TRBV2, the J gene TRBJ1-1, with 10 nucleotides matching TRBD1. CDR3 size: 14 residues. V lost 6 bases and J lost 5; bases outside the gene matches: 6. The germline V gene has CDR1 SNHLY and CDR2 FYNNEI. CDR3 sequence reads: CASRDRGPGTEAFF. The DNA of the CDR3 is TGTGCCAGCAGAGACAGGGGGCCGGGGACTGAAGCTTTCTTT.

The CDR3 DNA reads as TGTGCCAGCAGCTCTCCGGGACAGGGCTACGAGCAGTACGTC. It encodes CASSSPGQGYEQYV. The chain joins TRBV7-8 to TRBJ2-7; 9 bases agree with TRBD1. CDR1 SGHVS and CDR2 FQNEAQ come from the germline V gene. V gave up 4 bases and J gave up 3 bases; unmatched junction bases: 4. The CDR3 has 14 amino acids.

The gene calls are TRBV28 and TRBJ1-1; 7 nucleotides line up with TRBD1. CDR1 is MDHEN, CDR2 SYDVKM, per germline. The V segment lost 10 bases and the J segment 5 bases; nucleotides outside the gene matches: 19. This CDR3 region has 16 residues. The CDR3 bases are TGTGCCACTCATCAGAACCACAGGGGAAGGGGAACTGAAGCTTTCTTT. Encoded protein: CATHQNHRGRGTEAFF.

CDR3 protein: CASSADGGAYEQYF. DNA for the CDR3: TGTGCCAGCAGCGCGGACGGGGGGGCCTACGAGCAGTACTTC. This chain connects TRBV7-9 to TRBJ2-7; 8 positions agree with TRBD2. The germline V gene encodes CDR1 SEHNR and CDR2 FQNEAQ (reference sequence). V was clipped by 5 bases and J by 2 bases; unmatched bases: 5. CDR3 length: 14 amino acids.

The chain combines TRBV28 with TRBJ2-1, with 12 bases that match TRBD2. The CDR3 runs to 16 residues. Losses at the gene ends were 4 bases for V and 6 bases for J; bases not matched to a gene: 7. Germline CDR1 and CDR2: MDHEN and SYDVKM. This chain's CDR3 is CASSSLAGGHSNEQFF. The CDR3 DNA follows: TGTGCCAGCAGTTCACTAGCGGGGGGTCACTCCAATGAGCAGTTCTTC.

The chain is built from TRBV25-1 and TRBJ1-5; D might be TRBD1 (5 bases). Trimming left V 4 bases short and J 1 base short, with 8 bases between. The CDR3 length is 14 residues. Germline V gene lookup returns CDR1 MGHDK and CDR2 SYGVNS. The CDR3 DNA follows: TGTGCCAGCAGTGCGGGGGTCAGCAATCAGCCCCAGCATTTT. Amino acids: CASSAGVSNQPQHF.

V usage is TRBV6-5 and J usage is TRBJ2-1; a possible D gene is TRBD2 (6 bases). Germline V gene sequence: CDR1 MNHEY, CDR2 SVGAGI. CDR3 length: 15 residues. V was pared by 3 bases and J by 10 bases, with 19 bases between. For the CDR3, the DNA is TGTGCCAGCAGTTATACGGACTACAGTGCGGGGGAGCAGTTCTTC. As protein: CASSYTDYSAGEQFF.

This sequence joins TRBV9 and TRBJ1-1, with D unclear. With 0 bases removed from V and 0 bases from J, the gap between germline ends came to 6 bases. CDR1 is SGDLS and CDR2 is YYNGEE in the germline V gene. The CDR3 extends over 14 amino acids. CDR3 in DNA: TGTGCCAGCAGCGTAGGAGCGATGAACACTGAAGCTTTCTTT. It yields the protein CASSVGAMNTEAFF.

The chain has TRBV9 and TRBJ1-1, with 7 nucleotides matching TRBD1. After removal of 0 bases from V and 4 bases from J, the junction contained 9 bases not matched to a gene. The CDR3 extends over 16 amino acids. The germline V gene has CDR1 SGDLS and CDR2 YYNGEE. The CDR3 reads CASSVVGTGVGTEAFF. The CDR3 DNA is TGTGCCAGCAGCGTAGTGGGTACAGGGGTTGGCACTGAAGCTTTCTTT.